This TCR beta chain is drawn from a study of neurological immune-mediated disorders. Each CDR3 protein is one row after TCRdb ran MiXCR on the 5' RACE reads. In the table there are about 40,000 distinct CDR3 sequences, over 12% of which are singletons. Per the germline V gene, CDR1 is SGHRS and CDR2 is YFSETQ. The CDR3 extends over 12 amino acids. V lost 0 bases and J lost 7, with 4 bases in between. This clonotype has at least ten counts. The sample taken for sequencing was PBMCs. This chain links TRBV5-1 with TRBJ2-2; D unclear. This receptor was identified in a woman between 50 and 59 years old with HTLV-1-associated myelopathy (HAM/TSP). This CDR3 reads CASSLERGELFF. The DNA of the CDR3 is TGCGCCAGCAGCTTGGAACGCGGGGAGCTGTTTTTT.